This T cell receptor beta chain was observed in a study of metastatic and nonmetastatic thyroid tumors. Comments on this clone: Mismatch with germline at one junction end may stem from a read error.

Thyroid surgery had not been preceded by any treatment in any patient. The CDR3 contains 15 residues. CDR1 and CDR2 from the germline V gene are MDHEN and SYDVKM. Using MiXCR, TCRdb reanalyzed the PCR reads. The data contain approximately 25,000 clones, around 26% of them singletons. This clonotype was sampled from a male donor with papillary thyroid cancer or a benign thyroid nodule (not recorded which). Some clones in this sample may be carry-over from other donors' samples. Sequenced input: blood. The chain links TRBV28 to TRBJ2-5, with D maybe TRBD1 (5 bases). CDR3 DNA: TGTGCCAGCAGTGGCGCTGGGGCCACACGAGAGACCCAGTCCTTC. This gives the protein CASSGAGATRETQSF.